These 20 T cell receptor beta chains were sequenced from one sample in a study of T cell responses to AZD1222 COVID-19 vaccine. Clones were read by immunoSEQ multiplex PCR, and TCRdb kept only the in-frame ones, dropping some. The sample consists of about 150,000 clones, approximately 88% of them appearing once. The sequencing here drew on peripheral blood, taken on day 0 of AZD1222 vaccination. Receptors originate from an adult in good health.

The V and J genes are TRBV11-1 and TRBJ1-6; no clear D. The germline V and J ends were trimmed by 5 bases and 8 bases, with 10 bases remaining between them. This CDR3 is built from 13 residues. Per the germline V gene, CDR1 is SGHAT and CDR2 is FQDESV (reference sequence). In nucleotides, the CDR3 is TGTGCCAGCAGCGCCCGGACGGATTCACCCCTCCACTTT. Translating it yields CASSARTDSPLHF.

The CDR3 reads CASSPSGDSTDTQYF. Written as DNA, the CDR3 is TGTGCCAGTAGTCCTAGCGGGGACAGCACAGATACGCAGTATTTT. The chain uses TRBV19 and TRBJ2-3; TRBD2 aligns across 9 bases. The CDR3 is made up of 15 amino acids. V shed 5 bases and J 0 bases; nucleotides not matched to a gene: 3. CDR1 is LNHDA and CDR2 is SQIVND in the germline V gene (reference sequence).

V and J are TRBV12-3 or TRBV12-4 and TRBJ2-7, with a weak D call TRBD1 (6 bases). The CDR3 spans 13 residues. Trimming took off 6 bases at V and 3 bases at J, with 12 bases between the two ends. As DNA, the CDR3 is TGTGCCAGCAGCTTGACAGGAATCTACGAGCAGTACTTC. Protein: CASSLTGIYEQYF.

The chain combines TRBV5-1 with TRBJ1-1, with D hard to call. This CDR3 region has 14 residues. Germline CDR1 reads SGHRS; CDR2 reads YFSETQ. Trimming cost V 7 bases and J 4 bases, with 17 bases left between them. CDR3 residues: CASGSPGVGTEAFF. The DNA of the CDR3 is TGCGCCAGCGGATCACCTGGGGTAGGCACTGAAGCTTTCTTT.

This clone was counted only a few times. The chain employs TRBV19 and TRBJ2-7, with 13 positions matching TRBD2. After removal of 5 bases from V and 4 bases from J, the junction contained 5 bases not matched to a gene. The CDR3 spans 15 residues. CDR1 LNHDA and CDR2 SQIVND come from the germline V gene (reference sequence). The CDR3 nucleotides read TGTGCCAGTAGTCCACTAGCGGGAGGGACGTACGAGCAGTACTTC. Residues: CASSPLAGGTYEQYF. Filled out from reference TRBV19 and TRBJ2-7, the complete variable domain reads DGGITQSPKYLFRKEGQNVTLSCEQNLNHDAMYWYRQDPGQGLRLIYYSQIVNDFQKGDIAEGYSVSREKKESFPLTVTSAQKNPTAFYLCASSPLAGGTYEQYFGPGTRLTVT.

The V call is TRBV9, the J call TRBJ2-1; no reliable D call. The germline CDR1 and CDR2 sequences are SGDLS and YYNGEE. The CDR3 has 15 residues. V dropped 3 bases and J dropped 4 bases, with 14 bases sitting between them. DNA for the CDR3: TGTGCCAGCAGCGGACCCGCAACAACTTACAATGAGCAGTTCTTC. Protein: CASSGPATTYNEQFF.

This chain links TRBV5-1 with TRBJ1-1; the match to TRBD1 covers 8 bases. The CDR3 covers 15 residues. Losses at the gene ends were 2 bases for V and 2 bases for J; bases not matched to a gene: 5. CDR1 is SGHRS and CDR2 is YFSETQ in the germline V gene. The CDR3 region has the DNA TGCGCCAGCAGCTTCACGCAGGGGGCCAACACTGAAGCTTTCTTT. This sequence encodes CASSFTQGANTEAFF.

The chain links TRBV9 to TRBJ2-1; D gene uncertain. Germline-derived CDR1 and CDR2 are SGDLS and YYNGEE. The CDR3 has 14 amino acids. V was trimmed by 0 bases and J by 3 bases, leaving 7 bases between them. The CDR3 sequence is CASSVAAFYNEQFF. The CDR3 nucleotides read TGTGCCAGCAGCGTAGCAGCGTTCTACAATGAGCAGTTCTTC.

The chain employs TRBV30 and TRBJ1-2; possible D gene TRBD1, 6 bases. Germline CDR1 and CDR2: GTSNPN and SVGIG (reference sequence). Trimming took off 2 bases at V and 5 bases at J, with 15 bases between the two ends. This CDR3 comprises 14 residues. The chain's CDR3 is CAWSPQDRRYGYTF. CDR3 sequence (DNA): TGTGCCTGGAGTCCCCAAGACAGGAGGTATGGCTACACCTTC.

The chain links TRBV6-2 or TRBV6-3 to TRBJ2-5; D possibly corresponds to TRBD1 (6 bases). Germline V gene data show CDR1 as MNHEY and CDR2 as SVGEGT. This CDR3 region has 16 residues. V was clipped by 4 bases and J by 1 base, with 16 bases between them. CDR3 in DNA: TGTGCCAGCAGTTCGTTCAGGGGAATGGGCCAAGAGACCCAGTACTTC. The encoded protein is CASSSFRGMGQETQYF.

The rearrangement joins TRBV12-5 to TRBJ2-1; 8 nucleotides align to TRBD1. CDR1 LGHNT and CDR2 FRNRAP come from the germline V gene. The CDR3 consists of 14 residues. V shed 7 bases, J shed 4 bases, and the junction held 6 bases outside the gene matches. This chain's CDR3 is CASAGGQAYNEQFF. The CDR3 bases are TGTGCTAGTGCCGGGGGACAGGCTTACAATGAGCAGTTCTTC.

The V and J genes are TRBV21-1 and TRBJ2-7; TRBD1, the table's D call, lacks a check against the DNA. TRBV21-1 is a pseudogene. This CDR3 is built from 16 residues. The CDR3 is CASSKGNREGSYEQYF. The CDR3, as DNA: TGTGCCAGCAGCAAGGGGAACAGGGAAGGGTCCTACGAGCAGTACTTC.

This clone showed up just once. The chain links TRBV5-6 to TRBJ1-1; D is perhaps TRBD1 (5 bases). The CDR3 extends over 12 amino acids. V lost 0 bases, J lost 6 bases, and 6 bases lay in between. Germline lookup yields CDR1 SGHDT and CDR2 YYEEEE. The CDR3 bases are TGTGCCAGCAGCTTGGGGGGCCCTGAAGCTTTCTTT. The encoded protein is CASSLGGPEAFF.

V and J are TRBV19 and TRBJ1-1; D gene ambiguous. The germline gives CDR1 LNHDA, CDR2 SQIVND (reference sequence). Trimming took 2 bases from V and 0 from J, leaving 10 bases between them. There are 15 residues in the CDR3. The DNA of the CDR3 is TGTGCCAGTAGTATAACGACATTGGTGAACACTGAAGCTTTCTTT. It yields the protein CASSITTLVNTEAFF.

This chain links TRBV4-2 with TRBJ1-2, with TRBD1 matching 7 bases. The CDR3 is 14 amino acids. Germline V gives CDR1 LGHNA, CDR2 YNFKEQ. V dropped 4 bases and J dropped 2; count of bases not matched to a gene: 4. The CDR3 here is CASSRQGSNYGYTF. CDR3 DNA sequence: TGTGCCAGCAGCCGACAGGGTTCCAACTATGGCTACACCTTC.

The V gene is TRBV13, the J gene TRBJ2-7; 10 bases are shared with TRBD2. The germline V gene encodes CDR1 PRHDT and CDR2 FYEKMQ (reference sequence). This CDR3 spans 17 amino acids. V lost 3 bases to trimming and J lost 0 bases; unmatched junction nucleotides: 8. The CDR3, as DNA: TGTGCCAGCAGCTTCTCTTCCGCTAGCGGGAGCTCCTACGAGCAGTACTTC. Amino acid sequence: CASSFSSASGSSYEQYF.

This chain connects TRBV6-4 to TRBJ2-5, with 7 nucleotides matching TRBD2. Trimming took 5 bases from V and 4 from J; bases not matched to a gene: 4. The CDR3 is 13 amino acids. Germline V gene data show CDR1 as MRHNA and CDR2 as SNTAGT. The CDR3 region is CASSKIAGETQYF. Written as DNA, the CDR3 is TGTGCCAGCAGTAAGATAGCGGGAGAGACCCAGTACTTC.

The rearrangement links TRBV5-4 to TRBJ2-3; D gene uncertain. The length of the CDR3 is 13 residues. The germline V gene has CDR1 SGHNT and CDR2 YYREEE (reference sequence). Trimming took 7 bases from V and 0 from J, leaving 9 bases between them. The CDR3 DNA reads as TGTGCCAGCCTAGACGCTAGCACAGATACGCAGTATTTT. This translates into CASLDASTDTQYF.

The chain recombines TRBV5-6 with TRBJ2-3; a weak D match, TRBD2 (6 bases). The CDR3 is 14 amino acids. Germline-derived CDR1 and CDR2 are SGHDT and YYEEEE. The V gene lost 4 bases and the J gene lost 6 bases, with 15 bases spanning the gap. The CDR3 region is CASSDRLGTDTQYF. The DNA for the CDR3 is TGTGCCAGCAGCGACCGACTAGGGACTGATACGCAGTATTTT.

This clone was detected a few times. The chain employs TRBV2 and TRBJ1-5, with D unclear. Germline V gives CDR1 SNHLY, CDR2 FYNNEI. The CDR3 length is 13 residues. With 4 bases removed from V and 2 bases from J, the gap between germline ends came to 6 bases. CDR3 DNA sequence: TGTGCCAGCAGTGCAGAGGGCAATCAGCCCCAGCATTTT. This codes for CASSAEGNQPQHF.